This is a list of T cell receptor beta chains from one sample in a study of vaccination and CD4 T cells after COVID-19. The antigens these receptors bind are not known. TCRdb recomputed calls from the PCR reads with MiXCR, one row per CDR3 protein. This table holds 15,000 to 20,000 distinct CDR3 sequences, about half found once. Sequencing was performed on CD4+ T cells from blood, cultured in vitro, taken about 7 months after SARS-CoV-2 vaccination. The origin of the receptors is a human donor who had recovered from COVID-19. The CDR3 runs from the conserved cysteine through the conserved F or W. A D gene is named only where the DNA matches it firmly. Clone size is stated in some rows and not others, as once, few, many or a class when expanded.

CASSMIDPAGAFF,TGTGCCAGTAGTATGATCGACCCTGCTGGGGCTTTCTTT,TRBV19,NA,TRBJ1-1,few
CASSLYQGITETQYF,TGTGCCAGCAGCTTATACCAGGGTATTACGGAGACCCAGTACTTC,TRBV7-6,NA,TRBJ2-5,few
CASSIASGARNQETQYF,TGTGCCAGTAGTATCGCTAGCGGGGCCCGCAACCAAGAGACCCAGTACTTC,TRBV19,TRBD2,TRBJ2-5,NA
CSARDADRATEAFF,TGCAGTGCTAGGGATGCGGACAGGGCGACTGAAGCTTTCTTT,TRBV20-1,TRBD1,TRBJ1-1,NA
CASSGQPNQPQHF,TGTGCCAGCAGTGGACAGCCCAATCAGCCCCAGCATTTT,TRBV2,NA,TRBJ1-5,NA
CATSVRDSNYNEQFF,TGTGCCACAAGCGTGCGGGACAGTAACTACAATGAGCAGTTCTTC,TRBV24-1,NA,TRBJ2-1,NA
CASSYRGSDTGELFF,TGTGCCAGCAGTTACAGAGGGAGCGACACCGGGGAGCTGTTTTTT,TRBV6-4,NA,TRBJ2-2,NA
CASSEGISGAHQPQHF,TGTGCCAGCAGTGAAGGGATCTCGGGGGCTCATCAGCCCCAGCATTTT,TRBV6-1,NA,TRBJ1-5,NA
CASSPQGSHSYEQYF,TGTGCCAGCAGCCCCCAGGGGTCCCATTCCTACGAGCAGTACTTC,TRBV7-9,NA,TRBJ2-7,few
CASSMGGISYEQYF,TGTGCCAGCAGTATGGGCGGGATCTCCTACGAGCAGTACTTC,TRBV6-1,NA,TRBJ2-7,NA
CASRPTGQETQYF,TGTGCCAGCAGACCCACAGGGCAAGAGACCCAGTACTTC,TRBV7-2,NA,TRBJ2-5,NA
CASSNRLAGGKIEQYF,TGTGCCAGCAGCAACAGACTAGCGGGAGGGAAAATCGAGCAGTACTTC,TRBV11-3,TRBD2,TRBJ2-7,medium-sized
CSASNAGGTPYEQYF,TGCAGTGCTAGTAATGCGGGAGGGACCCCATACGAGCAGTACTTC,TRBV20-1,TRBD2,TRBJ2-7,NA
CASSRPQRGENEQFF,TGTGCCAGCAGTCGACCCCAGCGGGGTGAGAATGAGCAGTTCTTC,TRBV27,TRBD2,TRBJ2-1,NA
CASSLLLDTQYF,TGTGCCAGCAGCTTATTACTAGATACGCAGTATTTT,TRBV7-3,NA,TRBJ2-3,NA
CSARDPDRGKETQYF,TGCAGTGCTAGAGATCCGGACAGGGGAAAAGAGACCCAGTACTTC,TRBV20-1,TRBD1,TRBJ2-5,medium-sized
CSALPGQGVAFF,TGCAGTGCGTTACCGGGACAGGGGGTGGCTTTCTTT,TRBV20-1,TRBD1,TRBJ1-1,NA
CSARVFPPDQPQHF,TGCAGTGCTAGGGTGTTTCCCCCGGATCAGCCCCAGCATTTT,TRBV20-1,NA,TRBJ1-5,NA
CASSVAGGSPETQYF,TGTGCCAGCAGCGTAGCGGGAGGTTCCCCAGAGACCCAGTACTTC,TRBV9,TRBD2,TRBJ2-5,NA
CSARVGGSRTEAFF,TGCAGTGCTAGAGTAGGGGGGTCGCGGACTGAAGCTTTCTTT,TRBV20-1,NA,TRBJ1-1,NA
CKTAGNQPQHF,TGTAAAACCGCGGGCAATCAGCCCCAGCATTTT,TRBV11-2,NA,TRBJ1-5,NA